This entry is about one T cell receptor beta chain. Indicated time point: newly diagnosed GD, antithyroid drugs for less than 3 months. The TCR library was made from RNA that had been extracted from PBMCs in TRIzol. The data are from a study of regulatory T cells in long-lasting Graves disease. Germline loops: CDR1 SGHTA, CDR2 FQGNSA. The CDR3 covers 14 residues. Arm-PCR of CDR3 regions and iRepertoire HTBI primers were used to build TCR beta libraries. TCRdb fed the multiplex PCR reads into MiXCR, producing one record per CDR3 protein. The table lists roughly 430,000 distinct CDR3 sequences, 16% of them singletons. The same sample was also used in a study of T cells in Graves' hyperthyroidism and ophthalmopathy.

The chain is built from TRBV7-2 and TRBJ2-3, with unresolved D. TRBJ2-5 explains the end of the DNA better; the J call may be wrong. This clonotype originated in a woman between 25 and 40 years old with Graves disease. Sequences were derived from peripheral blood mononuclear cells (PBMCs), sampled at new diagnosis, from a patient treated with antithyroid drugs. CDR3 sequence: CASSLRALGETQYF. Here the CDR3 DNA reads TGTGCCAGCAGCTTAAGGGCTTTGGGAGAGACCCAGTACTTC.